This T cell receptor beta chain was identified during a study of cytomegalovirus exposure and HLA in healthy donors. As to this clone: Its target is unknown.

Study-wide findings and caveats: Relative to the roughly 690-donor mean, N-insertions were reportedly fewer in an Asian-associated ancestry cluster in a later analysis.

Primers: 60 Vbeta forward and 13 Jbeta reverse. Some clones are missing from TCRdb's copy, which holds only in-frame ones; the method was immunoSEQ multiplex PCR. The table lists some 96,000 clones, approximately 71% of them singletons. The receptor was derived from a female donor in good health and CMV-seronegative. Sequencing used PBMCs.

CDR3 sequence reads: CASSAGQGVWSTYNEQFF. The CDR3 DNA is TGTGCCAGCAGCGCTGGACAGGGCGTCTGGAGCACCTACAATGAGCAGTTCTTC. The gene calls are TRBV9 and TRBJ2-1; TRBD1 matches 8 bases. The CDR3 has 18 residues. CDR1 and CDR2 from the germline V gene are SGDLS and YYNGEE. The V gene end was trimmed by 3 bases and the J gene end by 2 bases; junction bases not matched to a gene: 13.